The present T cell receptor (beta chain) was sequenced within a study of control samples from healthy donors and cancer patients (dated by TCRdb to the early 2020s). In the case of this clone: The antigen it recognizes is unknown. The record has no base qualities; no much larger clone is one base away.

Library creation used the immunoSEQ multiplex PCR assay. Sourced from immuneACCESS, this table was stored by TCRdb with only in-frame sequences that have V and J called. A share of the clones is absent; for the studies checked, an unresolved V gene accounts for under half, and the remainder has no known explanation. This sample has roughly 130,000 clones in its table, and around 93% of those were observed once. More than 1.5% of the sample is held by the ten biggest clonotypes. The CDR3 contains 16 residues, cysteine and phenylalanine counted. Only CDR3 DNA is held: 48 bases, read in frame from base 1. CDR1 and CDR2 are drawn from the germline V gene: KGHSH, LQKENI. After removal of 0 bases from V and 1 base from J, the junction retains 0 bases not matched to a gene.

Sample: PBMCs. The receptor comes from a man in his fifties or sixties with head and neck cancer. The rearrangement combines TRBV18 with TRBJ2-1; TRBD1 aligns with 10 central bases. The CDR3 here reads CASSPPGQGSYNEQFF. The sequenced DNA: TGTGCCAGCTCACCACCGGGACAGGGGTCCTACAATGAGCAGTTCTTC.